The rows below give T cell receptor beta chains drawn from one sample of a study of blood T cell repertoires in COVID-19. The repertoire was sequenced with immunoSEQ multiplex PCR; TCRdb's copy has only in-frame clones and lacks some. The sample lists about 310,000 clones, roughly 84% seen once, with 1% in the top ten. Sample: peripheral blood. Every receptor here comes from a man aged 45-65 years with active or convalescent COVID-19. Each CDR3 is given with its conserved first and last residue. Fields, in order: J gene, clone size, D gene, V gene, CDR3 protein, CDR3 DNA. A D gene is named only where the DNA matches it firmly. Clone size is not always given. Where it is, it says once, few, many or a class for expanded clones.

J gene: TRBJ1-5; clone size: once; D gene: NA; V gene: TRBV19; CDR3 protein: CASSIFGGPQPQHF; CDR3 DNA: TGTGCCAGTAGTATATTTGGAGGGCCCCAGCCCCAGCATTTT
J gene: TRBJ1-6; clone size: NA; D gene: TRBD1; V gene: TRBV4-3; CDR3 protein: CASSPGQGRNSPLHF; CDR3 DNA: TGCGCCAGCAGCCCCGGACAGGGTAGGAATTCACCCCTCCACTTT
J gene: TRBJ2-5; clone size: NA; D gene: TRBD1; V gene: TRBV14; CDR3 protein: CASSHLQGLEETQYF; CDR3 DNA: TGTGCCAGCAGCCACCTACAGGGGTTAGAGGAGACCCAGTACTTC
J gene: TRBJ2-2; clone size: NA; D gene: TRBD2; V gene: TRBV2; CDR3 protein: CASSPLLAANTGELFF; CDR3 DNA: TGTGCCAGCAGCCCCCTGCTAGCGGCGAACACCGGGGAGCTGTTTTTT
J gene: TRBJ2-2; clone size: NA; D gene: TRBD1; V gene: TRBV28; CDR3 protein: CASSFPGQGPGELFF; CDR3 DNA: TGTGCCAGCAGTTTCCCCGGACAGGGGCCCGGGGAGCTGTTTTTT
J gene: TRBJ1-2; clone size: NA; D gene: TRBD1; V gene: TRBV6-5; CDR3 protein: CASSLTGKNNYGYTF; CDR3 DNA: TGTGCCAGCAGCCTGACAGGGAAAAACAACTATGGCTACACCTTC
J gene: TRBJ1-1; clone size: NA; D gene: NA; V gene: TRBV18; CDR3 protein: CASSPFGRTEEAFF; CDR3 DNA: TGTGCCAGCTCACCCTTTGGTCGGACAGAAGAAGCTTTCTTT
J gene: TRBJ2-7; clone size: NA; D gene: NA; V gene: TRBV11-3; CDR3 protein: CASSLDPLGEQYF; CDR3 DNA: TGTGCCAGCAGCTTAGATCCCCTAGGAGAGCAGTACTTC
J gene: TRBJ1-3; clone size: NA; D gene: NA; V gene: TRBV3-1/TRBV3-2; CDR3 protein: CASSQDGQGLGNTIYF; CDR3 DNA: TGTGCCAGCAGCCAAGATGGGCAGGGGCTGGGAAACACCATATATTTT
J gene: TRBJ1-1; clone size: NA; D gene: TRBD1; V gene: TRBV4-2; CDR3 protein: CASSRAGTGNTEAFF; CDR3 DNA: TGTGCCAGCAGCCGAGCCGGGACAGGGAACACTGAAGCTTTCTTT
J gene: TRBJ2-7; clone size: NA; D gene: TRBD1; V gene: TRBV5-1; CDR3 protein: CASRGDRGSYEQYF; CDR3 DNA: TGCGCCAGCAGAGGAGACAGGGGGTCCTACGAGCAGTACTTC
J gene: TRBJ1-1; clone size: NA; D gene: NA; V gene: TRBV3-1/TRBV3-2; CDR3 protein: CASSQEAGVKAFF; CDR3 DNA: TGTGCCAGCAGCCAAGAAGCCGGGGTTAAAGCTTTCTTT
J gene: TRBJ1-3; clone size: once; D gene: TRBD1; V gene: TRBV6-5; CDR3 protein: CASLKDRSGNTIYF; CDR3 DNA: TGTGCCAGCCTCAAGGACAGGAGTGGAAACACCATATATTTT
J gene: TRBJ2-3; clone size: NA; D gene: NA; V gene: TRBV11-1; CDR3 protein: CASSRSGAITDTQYF; CDR3 DNA: TGTGCCAGCAGCCGGTCAGGGGCGATCACAGATACGCAGTATTTT
J gene: TRBJ2-7; clone size: NA; D gene: TRBD1; V gene: TRBV19; CDR3 protein: CASSIMGQVNYEQYF; CDR3 DNA: TGTGCCAGTAGTATTATGGGACAGGTGAACTACGAGCAGTACTTC
J gene: TRBJ1-5; clone size: NA; D gene: NA; V gene: TRBV28; CDR3 protein: CASNQGRQPQHF; CDR3 DNA: TGTGCCAGCAACCAGGGCCGGCAGCCCCAGCATTTT
J gene: TRBJ2-5; clone size: NA; D gene: TRBD1; V gene: TRBV5-1; CDR3 protein: CASSDDRGHQETQYF; CDR3 DNA: TGCGCCAGCAGCGACGACAGGGGCCACCAAGAGACCCAGTACTTC
J gene: TRBJ2-1; clone size: NA; D gene: TRBD2; V gene: TRBV5-1; CDR3 protein: CASSLGTSGRLTYNEQFF; CDR3 DNA: TGCGCCAGCAGCTTGGGGACTAGCGGGAGGCTAACTTACAATGAGCAGTTCTTC
J gene: TRBJ2-2; clone size: NA; D gene: TRBD2; V gene: TRBV4-2; CDR3 protein: CASSRDPSGGYIGELFF; CDR3 DNA: TGTGCCAGCAGCCGAGACCCTAGCGGGGGTTATATCGGGGAGCTGTTTTTT
J gene: TRBJ1-1; clone size: NA; D gene: NA; V gene: TRBV11-2; CDR3 protein: CASSFPGNTEAFF; CDR3 DNA: TGTGCCAGCAGCTTTCCAGGGAACACTGAAGCTTTCTTT
J gene: TRBJ2-5; clone size: once; D gene: NA; V gene: TRBV27; CDR3 protein: CASSRGGETQYF; CDR3 DNA: TGTGCCAGCTCTAGGGGAGGAGAGACCCAGTACTTC
J gene: TRBJ2-1; clone size: NA; D gene: TRBD2; V gene: TRBV5-4; CDR3 protein: CASSLTSGLNNEQFF; CDR3 DNA: TGTGCCAGCAGCCTGACTAGCGGGTTGAACAATGAGCAGTTCTTC
J gene: TRBJ1-2; clone size: NA; D gene: TRBD1; V gene: TRBV24-1; CDR3 protein: CATSDPGQGYGYTF; CDR3 DNA: TGTGCCACCAGTGACCCCGGACAGGGCTATGGCTACACCTTC
J gene: TRBJ2-3; clone size: NA; D gene: TRBD2; V gene: TRBV9; CDR3 protein: CASSGNHRPAGNTDTQYF; CDR3 DNA: TGTGCCAGCAGCGGAAATCACCGGCCAGCGGGGAACACAGATACGCAGTATTTT
J gene: TRBJ1-2; clone size: NA; D gene: TRBD1; V gene: TRBV15; CDR3 protein: CATSRSSTGSPNYGYTF; CDR3 DNA: TGTGCCACCAGCAGATCATCGACAGGGAGCCCTAACTATGGCTACACCTTC
J gene: TRBJ2-1; clone size: once; D gene: TRBD1; V gene: TRBV4-3; CDR3 protein: CASSRPTGAYNEQFF; CDR3 DNA: TGCGCCAGCAGCCGACCGACAGGGGCCTACAATGAGCAGTTCTTC
J gene: TRBJ1-2; clone size: NA; D gene: TRBD1; V gene: TRBV6-5; CDR3 protein: CASSPDRASYGYTF; CDR3 DNA: TGTGCCAGCAGCCCGGACAGGGCGTCCTATGGCTACACCTTC
J gene: TRBJ2-2; clone size: NA; D gene: TRBD2; V gene: TRBV6-1; CDR3 protein: CASSGYTSGGTGELFF; CDR3 DNA: TGTGCCAGCAGTGGATATACTAGCGGGGGCACCGGGGAGCTGTTTTTT
J gene: TRBJ2-6; clone size: NA; D gene: TRBD1; V gene: TRBV18; CDR3 protein: CASRDRTSGANVLTF; CDR3 DNA: TGTGCCAGCCGGGACAGAACCTCTGGGGCCAACGTCCTGACTTTC
J gene: TRBJ1-1; clone size: NA; D gene: NA; V gene: TRBV19; CDR3 protein: CASSTWWRGSVNTEAFF; CDR3 DNA: TGTGCCAGTAGTACTTGGTGGAGAGGGTCGGTGAACACTGAAGCTTTCTTT
J gene: TRBJ1-2; clone size: once; D gene: TRBD1; V gene: TRBV6-5; CDR3 protein: CASSPLGTAHGYTF; CDR3 DNA: TGTGCCAGCAGTCCTCTCGGGACAGCTCATGGCTACACCTTC
J gene: TRBJ1-2; clone size: NA; D gene: TRBD1; V gene: TRBV19; CDR3 protein: CASSRWTGGEVVYGYTF; CDR3 DNA: TGTGCCAGTAGTAGATGGACAGGGGGCGAAGTGGTCTATGGCTACACCTTC
J gene: TRBJ1-2; clone size: NA; D gene: TRBD1; V gene: TRBV5-4; CDR3 protein: CASSFRTGHDNYGYTF; CDR3 DNA: TGTGCCAGCAGCTTTCGGACAGGGCATGATAACTATGGCTACACCTTC
J gene: TRBJ1-2; clone size: once; D gene: NA; V gene: TRBV20-1; CDR3 protein: CSASGGNGYTF; CDR3 DNA: TGCAGTGCTAGTGGAGGTAATGGCTACACCTTC
J gene: TRBJ1-2; clone size: once; D gene: NA; V gene: TRBV6-2/TRBV6-3; CDR3 protein: CASSPRGSMGYTF; CDR3 DNA: TGTGCCAGCAGTCCGCGGGGTTCTATGGGCTACACCTTC
J gene: TRBJ2-1; clone size: NA; D gene: NA; V gene: TRBV28; CDR3 protein: CASSLHGSSYNEQFF; CDR3 DNA: TGTGCCAGCAGCCTCCACGGGAGCTCCTACAATGAGCAGTTCTTC
J gene: TRBJ1-2; clone size: NA; D gene: TRBD1; V gene: TRBV5-1; CDR3 protein: CASSLETGVFGYTF; CDR3 DNA: TGCGCCAGCAGCTTGGAGACAGGGGTGTTTGGCTACACCTTC
J gene: TRBJ2-3; clone size: NA; D gene: TRBD1; V gene: TRBV2; CDR3 protein: CASTVRDRGISTDTQYF; CDR3 DNA: TGTGCCAGCACTGTCCGGGACAGGGGGATTAGCACAGATACGCAGTATTTT
J gene: TRBJ2-2; clone size: NA; D gene: TRBD1; V gene: TRBV10-3; CDR3 protein: CASGTGMPGELFF; CDR3 DNA: TGTGCCAGCGGGACAGGGATGCCCGGGGAGCTGTTTTTT
J gene: TRBJ2-1; clone size: NA; D gene: TRBD1; V gene: TRBV4-2; CDR3 protein: CASSQDLRTGSSYNEQFF; CDR3 DNA: TGTGCCAGCAGCCAAGATCTCCGGACAGGTAGTTCCTACAATGAGCAGTTCTTC
J gene: TRBJ1-1; clone size: NA; D gene: NA; V gene: TRBV25-1; CDR3 protein: CASRTTGEAFF; CDR3 DNA: TGTGCCAGCAGGACTACAGGGGAAGCTTTCTTT
J gene: TRBJ2-1; clone size: NA; D gene: NA; V gene: TRBV2; CDR3 protein: CASSEGRSSYNEQFF; CDR3 DNA: TGTGCCAGCAGTGAGGGCCGTAGCTCCTACAATGAGCAGTTCTTC
J gene: TRBJ1-3; clone size: NA; D gene: TRBD1; V gene: TRBV9; CDR3 protein: CASSEGTALSGNTIYF; CDR3 DNA: TGTGCCAGCAGCGAAGGGACAGCTCTCTCTGGAAACACCATATATTTT
J gene: TRBJ1-2; clone size: NA; D gene: NA; V gene: TRBV7-9; CDR3 protein: CASSLVAYGYTF; CDR3 DNA: TGTGCCAGCAGCTTAGTAGCGTATGGCTACACCTTC
J gene: TRBJ2-2; clone size: NA; D gene: TRBD1; V gene: TRBV18; CDR3 protein: CASSPQGATGELFF; CDR3 DNA: TGTGCCAGCTCACCACAGGGGGCGACCGGGGAGCTGTTTTTT
J gene: TRBJ1-5; clone size: NA; D gene: NA; V gene: TRBV2; CDR3 protein: CASSAPGLRDQPQHF; CDR3 DNA: TGTGCCAGCAGTGCCCCGGGGTTACGCGATCAGCCCCAGCATTTT
J gene: TRBJ1-5; clone size: NA; D gene: TRBD1; V gene: TRBV5-5; CDR3 protein: CASSPNWGTDNQPQHF; CDR3 DNA: TGTGCCAGCAGCCCAAATTGGGGGACAGACAATCAGCCCCAGCATTTT
J gene: TRBJ1-1; clone size: NA; D gene: TRBD1; V gene: TRBV4-1; CDR3 protein: CASSLHQGVNTEAFF; CDR3 DNA: TGCGCCAGCAGCTTACACCAGGGGGTGAACACTGAAGCTTTCTTT
J gene: TRBJ2-1; clone size: NA; D gene: TRBD2; V gene: TRBV6-2/TRBV6-3; CDR3 protein: CASSPRTSGGQQGEQFF; CDR3 DNA: TGTGCCAGCAGTCCCCGGACTAGCGGGGGCCAACAAGGGGAGCAGTTCTTC
J gene: TRBJ1-1; clone size: NA; D gene: NA; V gene: TRBV30; CDR3 protein: CAWSVRGGVNTEAFF; CDR3 DNA: TGTGCCTGGAGTGTACGCGGGGGGGTGAACACTGAAGCTTTCTTT
J gene: TRBJ2-7; clone size: NA; D gene: TRBD1; V gene: TRBV5-8; CDR3 protein: CASSIGGQGSSDEQYF; CDR3 DNA: TGTGCCAGCTCAATTGGGGGACAGGGCAGTTCTGACGAGCAGTACTTC